What follows is one TCR beta chain and its context. The antigen remains undetermined. Repertoires were generated with immunoSEQ multiplex PCR, while TCRdb's copy carries only in-frame clones and drops some. Among 40,000 to 55,000 clones listed, less than 85% were seen once. The sample belongs to a study of vaccination effects on CD4 cells after COVID-19. Trimming shortened V by 0 bases and J by 6 bases, and 9 bases separated the two germline ends. The germline gives CDR1 SGHNT, CDR2 YYREEE (reference sequence). This CDR3 has 14 amino acids. Isolation of CD4+ T cells took place after around 10 days of culture. By PCR, the person was confirmed to have had SARS-CoV-2 infection between March and December 2020. Participants got two doses of BNT162b2 or mRNA-1273 vaccine.

Sequenced here: CD4+ T cells from PBMCs cultured without peptide, sampled after COVID-19 vaccination. V and J are TRBV5-4 and TRBJ2-2; no firm D call. The TCR comes from a human donor who had a prior SARS-CoV-2 infection. Written as DNA, the CDR3 is TGTGCCAGCAGCTTGGATTCTGTGGCCGGGGAGCTGTTTTTT. It encodes CASSLDSVAGELFF.